The 28 T cell receptor beta chains below were found in one sample sequenced in a study of T cells in Graves' hyperthyroidism and ophthalmopathy. TCR beta CDR3 regions were amplified from RNA. A first-round RT-PCR of the TCR CDR3 used the HTBI primer set. TCRdb redid the calling of the multiplex PCR reads with MiXCR, one entry per CDR3 protein. The table includes around 300,000 distinct CDR3 sequences, roughly 15% detected once. The sample was blood. These receptors all come from a woman aged 40 to 50 with Graves' ophthalmopathy.

In its sample, this clonotype was seen many times. The V call is TRBV11-2, the J call TRBJ1-6; no firm D call. The CDR3 is 13 residues long. The V end lost 6 bases, the J end lost 12 bases, and 15 bases lay between the germline ends. Germline V gene sequence: CDR1 SGHAT, CDR2 FQNNGV. The CDR3 loop is CASSYIGWGPLHF. CDR3 bases: TGTGCCAGCAGTTATATAGGGTGGGGACCCCTCCACTTT.

This clonotype was detected many times. This sequence joins TRBV12-3 or TRBV12-4 and TRBJ1-4; D is unresolved. Trimming cost V 5 bases and J 0 bases, with 13 bases left between them. The CDR3 consists of 16 residues. The CDR3 loop is CASSPRTGPTNEKLFF. The CDR3 DNA follows: TGTGCCAGCAGTCCCCGGACGGGTCCAACTAATGAAAAACTGTTTTTT.

Many counts were recorded for this clonotype. For the CDR3, the DNA is TGTGCCAGCATTAGCCGGGACAGTCCCTACGAGCAGTACTTC. Translation gives CASISRDSPYEQYF. J is TRBJ2-7 and V is TRBV6-1; 7 bases are a match to TRBD1. CDR1 is MNHNS, CDR2 SASEGT, per germline. This CDR3 contains 14 residues. The J segment lost 2 bases and the V segment lost 7 bases, leaving 8 bases of the junction unmatched.

The chain is built from TRBV7-8 and TRBJ1-1; D gene ambiguous. V dropped 2 bases and J dropped 3 bases, with 7 bases sitting between them. The CDR3 loop spans 13 amino acids. Germline values: CDR1 SGHVS, CDR2 FQNEAQ. CDR3 DNA sequence: TGTGCCAGCAGCTTATTCGTGGACACTGAAGCTTTCTTT. This translates into CASSLFVDTEAFF.

This clonotype was found a few times. The V gene is TRBV20-1, the J gene TRBJ2-7; no definite D call. With 0 bases removed from V and 1 base from J, the gap between germline ends came to 13 bases. Germline CDR1 and CDR2: DFQATT and SNEGSKA (reference sequence). The CDR3 has 15 residues. CDR3 nucleotides: TGCAGTGCTAGAGATGAAACCGGGCTTTCCTACGAGCAGTACTTC. Its protein is CSARDETGLSYEQYF.

The rearrangement uses TRBV20-1 and TRBJ2-2; a weak D match, TRBD1 (6 bases). V lost 0 bases, J lost 4 bases, and 18 bases lay in between. Germline-derived CDR1 and CDR2 are DFQATT and SNEGSKA (reference sequence). The CDR3 has 17 residues. CDR3 loop: CSARDVGRGGGTGELFF. CDR3 sequence (DNA): TGCAGTGCTAGAGATGTGGGCAGGGGCGGTGGCACCGGGGAGCTGTTTTTT.

This clonotype was detected many times. The chain uses TRBV6-1 and TRBJ1-1; D may be TRBD1 (6 bases). Between the trimmed V and J ends, which lost 8 bases and 3 bases, there was a span of 7 bases. CDR3 length: 11 residues. Per germline, CDR1 MNHNS and CDR2 SASEGT. DNA for the CDR3: TGTGCCAGCGAGGGGGACACTGAAGCTTTCTTT. This sequence encodes CASEGDTEAFF.

This clonotype was seen ten or more times. The chain recombines TRBV5-1 with TRBJ2-5; TRBD2 matches at 13 bases. CDR1 SGHRS and CDR2 YFSETQ come from the germline V gene. Trimming cost V 2 bases and J 1 base; bases outside gene matches: 2. The CDR3 is 16 residues long. The CDR3 DNA reads TGCGCCAGCAGCTTTGGACTAGCGGGGGTCCAAGAGACCCAGTACTTC. Translation: CASSFGLAGVQETQYF.

The chain has TRBV30 and TRBJ1-2; a weak D match, TRBD1 (5 bases). The germline V gene encodes CDR1 GTSNPN and CDR2 SVGIG (reference sequence). V was shortened by 4 bases and J by 0 bases, with 9 bases between the two germline ends. This CDR3 contains 13 residues. This CDR3 reads CAWTEGPNYGYTF. As DNA, the CDR3 is TGTGCCTGGACGGAGGGACCTAACTATGGCTACACCTTC. The variable domain in full, completed from reference TRBV30 and TRBJ1-2, reads SQTIHQWPATLVQPVGSPLSLECTVEGTSNPNLYWYRQAAGRGLQLLFYSVGIGQISSEVPQNLSASRPQDRQFILSSKKLLLSDSGFYLCAWTEGPNYGYTFGSGTRLTVV.

Ten or more counts support this clonotype. V usage is TRBV12-3 or TRBV12-4 and J usage is TRBJ1-1, with D uncertain. This CDR3 is built from 13 residues. Trimming shortened V by 3 bases and J by 1 base, and 6 bases separated the two germline ends. The chain's CDR3 is CASSLWENTEAFF. The CDR3 region has the DNA TGTGCCAGCAGTTTGTGGGAGAACACTGAAGCTTTCTTT.

This clonotype was counted between two and nine times. The V gene is TRBV4-1, the J gene TRBJ2-2; unclear D gene. This CDR3 region has 15 residues. CDR1 and CDR2 from the germline V gene are MGHRA and YSYEKL. The V end was cut by 1 base, the J end by 1 base, with 7 bases between. CDR3 protein: CASSQVPVNTGELFF. CDR3 coding DNA: TGCGCCAGCAGCCAAGTTCCGGTGAACACCGGGGAGCTGTTTTTT.

V is TRBV3-1 and J is TRBJ2-5; 11 nucleotides align to TRBD2. This CDR3 region has 18 residues. Trimming removed 2 bases from V and 5 bases from J; junction bases left unmatched: 13. Germline assignment: CDR1 LGHDT and CDR2 YNNKEL (reference sequence). Here the CDR3 DNA reads TGTGCCAGCAGCCAAAGGTTGCGACTAGCGGGGACCAGGGAGACCCAGTACTTC. Protein product: CASSQRLRLAGTRETQYF.

This clonotype has at least ten counts. The CDR3 DNA reads TGTGCCAGAGCACCGGGACACAGGAACACTGAAGCTTTCTTT. This codes for CARAPGHRNTEAFF. This chain uses TRBV2 with TRBJ1-1; a weak D match, TRBD1 (6 bases). V lost 9 bases and J 1 base, leaving 15 bases between the germline ends. CDR1 and CDR2 from the germline V gene are SNHLY and FYNNEI. The CDR3 sequence is 14 residues long.

Here the CDR3 reads CSAEDRRNVNQPQHF. The CDR3 DNA reads as TGCAGTGCTGAGGACAGGCGCAACGTCAATCAGCCCCAGCATTTT. The chain uses TRBV20-1 and TRBJ1-5, with 7 positions matching TRBD1. Germline V gene data show CDR1 as DFQATT and CDR2 as SNEGSKA (reference sequence). The CDR3 has 15 residues. Germline trimming cut 5 bases from V and 3 bases from J; bases unmatched to any gene: 10.

This clonotype was counted many times. This sequence joins TRBV10-3 and TRBJ1-1; D remains unclear. CDR1 and CDR2 from the germline V gene are ENHRY and SYGVKD. The CDR3 extends over 14 amino acids. V lost 2 bases, J lost 3 bases, and 10 bases lay in between. CDR3 in DNA: TGTGCCATCAGTGAGCTCGGAGGCGACACTGAAGCTTTCTTT. Protein product: CAISELGGDTEAFF.

This clonotype was seen many times. The V and J genes are TRBV3-1 and TRBJ2-3; D assignment may be TRBD1 or TRBD2 (5 bases each). Germline lookup yields CDR1 LGHDT and CDR2 YNNKEL (reference sequence). Trimming removed 6 bases from V and 5 bases from J, with 18 bases in between. There are 15 residues in the CDR3. The CDR3 spells CASSGGASWGDTQYF. For the CDR3, the DNA is TGTGCCAGCAGTGGGGGAGCTAGTTGGGGAGATACGCAGTATTTT.

This clonotype has ten or more counts. The chain couples TRBV3-1 to TRBJ2-5; 8 positions match TRBD2. The V and J ends lost 0 bases and 10 bases, in that order; junction bases with no gene match: 7. CDR3 length: 14 residues. Germline lookup yields CDR1 LGHDT and CDR2 YNNKEL (reference sequence). The CDR3 is CASSQEGSGTSQYF. The CDR3 DNA reads as TGTGCCAGCAGCCAAGAGGGGAGCGGGACTAGCCAGTACTTC.

The rearrangement uses TRBV7-2 and TRBJ1-1; D is unresolved. The CDR3 has 12 amino acids. V was clipped by 4 bases and J by 11 bases, with 14 bases between them. Germline V CDR1 and CDR2: SGHTA, FQGNSA. The DNA of the CDR3 is TGTGCCAGCAGCTCTAAGAAGTTCCCGGCTTTCTTT. Encoded protein: CASSSKKFPAFF.

The chain recombines TRBV4-1 with TRBJ2-2, with D possibly called TRBD1 or TRBD2 (6 bases each). Trimming pared 1 base from V and 7 bases from J, leaving 10 bases between. The V gene's germline CDR1 is MGHRA and CDR2 YSYEKL. The CDR3 has 14 residues. CDR3 protein: CASSQVGGLGELFF. The CDR3 DNA reads as TGCGCCAGCAGCCAAGTTGGGGGGCTCGGGGAGCTGTTTTTT.

This clonotype was counted between two and nine times. This may come from a read error, since a much larger clone is one base off. Written as DNA, the CDR3 is TGTGCCAGCAGAGACTCGGGACAGGTCGACTACGAGCAGTACTTC. Amino acid sequence: CASRDSGQVDYEQYF. The chain combines TRBV2 with TRBJ2-7, with 8 bases matching TRBD1. V lost 6 bases, J lost 3 bases, and 10 bases stayed unmatched. The CDR3 extends over 15 amino acids. Germline V gene lookup returns CDR1 SNHLY and CDR2 FYNNEI.

This clonotype was detected only a few times. V usage is TRBV28 and J usage is TRBJ2-1; no firm D call. Germline V gives CDR1 MDHEN, CDR2 SYDVKM. The CDR3 runs to 13 residues. Trimming shortened V by 10 bases and J by 5 bases, and 15 bases separated the two germline ends. DNA of the CDR3: TGTGCCAACCTCGAGCTAGTGGACAATGAGCAGTTCTTC. Its translation: CANLELVDNEQFF.

This clonotype was found many times. The chain links TRBV28 to TRBJ2-2, with 10 bases matching TRBD2. This CDR3 has 15 amino acids. V shed 6 bases and J 6 bases; nucleotides not matched to a gene: 7. The germline V gene has CDR1 MDHEN and CDR2 SYDVKM. The CDR3 is CASRIAGGPSGELFF. The CDR3 coding sequence is TGTGCCAGCAGAATAGCGGGAGGACCCTCCGGGGAGCTGTTTTTT.

The sample holds many counts of this clonotype. The chain joins TRBV7-9 to TRBJ2-3, with TRBD2 matching over 10 bases. Germline values: CDR1 SEHNR, CDR2 FQNEAQ (reference sequence). After removal of 4 bases from V and 7 bases from J, the junction contained 8 bases not matched to a gene. There are 15 residues in the CDR3. The CDR3 sequence is CASSSQREGPYTQYF. The CDR3 bases are TGTGCCAGCAGCTCCCAGCGGGAGGGCCCTTATACGCAGTATTTT. Combining the CDR3 with reference TRBV7-9 and TRBJ2-3 gives the whole variable domain DTGVSQNPRHKITKRGQNVTFRCDPISEHNRLYWYRQTLGQGPEFLTYFQNEAQLEKSRLLSDRFSAERPKGSFSTLEIQRTEQGDSAMYLCASSSQREGPYTQYFGPGTRLTVL.

This clonotype was counted many times. The CDR3 DNA reads as TGTGCCAGCAGTTTGGGATTGCATGGCTACACCTTC. It translates to CASSLGLHGYTF. This chain uses TRBV12-3 or TRBV12-4 with TRBJ1-2; no clear D. V dropped 3 bases and J dropped 6 bases, with 8 bases sitting between them. CDR3 length: 12 amino acids.

V is TRBV13 and J is TRBJ1-2; tentatively, D is TRBD1 (5 bases). This CDR3 has 14 residues. The germline V gene encodes CDR1 PRHDT and CDR2 FYEKMQ (reference sequence). The V end was cut by 5 bases, the J end by 2 bases, with 12 bases between. This chain's CDR3 is CASSPRPGNYGYTF. CDR3 nucleotide sequence: TGTGCCAGCAGCCCGCGCCCAGGGAACTATGGCTACACCTTC.

This clonotype was recorded many times. The chain has TRBV28 and TRBJ2-4, with a weak D call TRBD2 (7 bases). Germline assignment: CDR1 MDHEN and CDR2 SYDVKM. V gave up 3 bases and J gave up 4 bases, with 16 bases separating them. The CDR3 length is 16 residues. This chain's CDR3 is CASSLVGGGAKNIQYF. In DNA, the CDR3 is TGTGCCAGCAGTTTGGTAGGAGGGGGGGCTAAAAACATTCAGTACTTC.

The chain links TRBV20-1 to TRBJ2-3; 9 positions agree with TRBD2. This CDR3 has 15 amino acids. The germline CDR1 and CDR2 sequences are DFQATT and SNEGSKA (reference sequence). The trim removed 3 bases at V and 1 base at J, leaving 5 bases unmatched. The CDR3 DNA reads as TGCAGTGCTAGTCTCGCGGGAGGGGGCACAGATACGCAGTATTTT. It is translated as CSASLAGGGTDTQYF.

This chain joins TRBV19 and TRBJ2-5, with D possibly TRBD2 on 6 matching bases. V gave up 2 bases and J gave up 4 bases, with 11 bases separating them. Germline V lookup: CDR1 LNHDA, CDR2 SQIVND (reference sequence). There are 14 residues in the CDR3. The CDR3 bases are TGTGCCAGTAGTATAATCCCCGGGAGAGAGACCCAGTACTTC. It specifies CASSIIPGRETQYF.